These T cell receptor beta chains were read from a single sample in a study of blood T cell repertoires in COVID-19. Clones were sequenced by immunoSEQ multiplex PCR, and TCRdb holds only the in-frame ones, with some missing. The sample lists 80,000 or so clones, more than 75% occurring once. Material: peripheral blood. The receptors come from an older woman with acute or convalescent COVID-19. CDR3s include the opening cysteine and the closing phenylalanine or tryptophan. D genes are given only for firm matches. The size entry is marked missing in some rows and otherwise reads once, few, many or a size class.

cdr3_nt: TGTGCCAGTAGCGACGGCAGGGAAACCGAGCAGTACTTC; cdr3_aa: CASSDGRETEQYF; j_call: TRBJ2-7; v_call: TRBV19; d_call: .; clone_size: .
cdr3_nt: TGCGCCAGCAGCTTGGCACACCCCAGCACAGATACGCAGTATTTT; cdr3_aa: CASSLAHPSTDTQYF; j_call: TRBJ2-3; v_call: TRBV5-1; d_call: .; clone_size: .
cdr3_nt: TGTGCCAGCAGCCACAACCGGGACAGTTCCTACAATGAGCAGTTCTTC; cdr3_aa: CASSHNRDSSYNEQFF; j_call: TRBJ2-1; v_call: TRBV7-9; d_call: TRBD1; clone_size: .
cdr3_nt: TGTGCCACCCTGGCGGGGACTTTCGACTCTGGGGCCAACGTCCTGACTTTC; cdr3_aa: CATLAGTFDSGANVLTF; j_call: TRBJ2-6; v_call: TRBV10-3; d_call: .; clone_size: .
cdr3_nt: TGTGCCAGCAGCTTAGAACTAGCGGGGGGGCAGCAGTACTTC; cdr3_aa: CASSLELAGGQQYF; j_call: TRBJ2-7; v_call: TRBV7-9; d_call: TRBD2; clone_size: .
cdr3_nt: TGTGCCAGCAGCTTGCAGCGGGGGGCCTACGAGCAGTACTTC; cdr3_aa: CASSLQRGAYEQYF; j_call: TRBJ2-7; v_call: TRBV13; d_call: TRBD2; clone_size: .
cdr3_nt: TGTGCCAGCAGTCTCAGAGACATCCAAGAGACCCAGTACTTC; cdr3_aa: CASSLRDIQETQYF; j_call: TRBJ2-5; v_call: TRBV27; d_call: .; clone_size: few
cdr3_nt: TGTGCCTGGAGTGTAGCGGGCGGGAGGGGTGAGCAGTACTTC; cdr3_aa: CAWSVAGGRGEQYF; j_call: TRBJ2-7; v_call: TRBV30; d_call: TRBD2; clone_size: .
cdr3_nt: TGCGCCAGCAGCTCACAGGGTGTGAGGACTGAAGCTTTCTTT; cdr3_aa: CASSSQGVRTEAFF; j_call: TRBJ1-1; v_call: TRBV5-1; d_call: .; clone_size: .
cdr3_nt: TGTGCCAGCAGCCCTGACACCCAAGAGACCCAGTACTTC; cdr3_aa: CASSPDTQETQYF; j_call: TRBJ2-5; v_call: TRBV12-3/TRBV12-4; d_call: .; clone_size: once
cdr3_nt: TGTGCCAGCAGCCGCCTAGGGACAGGGGGAGTCGACACTGAAGCTTTCTTT; cdr3_aa: CASSRLGTGGVDTEAFF; j_call: TRBJ1-1; v_call: TRBV4-2; d_call: TRBD1; clone_size: .
cdr3_nt: TGTGCCTCCATGGGGTCAGGGGCTGGCTACACCTTC; cdr3_aa: CASMGSGAGYTF; j_call: TRBJ1-2; v_call: TRBV27; d_call: .; clone_size: few
cdr3_nt: TGTGCCAGCAGTTACTCGTCTAGCGGGGCACCCTACGAGCAGTACTTC; cdr3_aa: CASSYSSSGAPYEQYF; j_call: TRBJ2-7; v_call: TRBV6-5; d_call: TRBD2; clone_size: once
cdr3_nt: TGTGCCAGCACCCCCGGGACTAGCAGCTACGAGCAGTACTTC; cdr3_aa: CASTPGTSSYEQYF; j_call: TRBJ2-7; v_call: TRBV6-6; d_call: TRBD2; clone_size: .
cdr3_nt: TGTGCCAGCAAAGACCGACTAGCGGGCAATGAGCAGTTCTTC; cdr3_aa: CASKDRLAGNEQFF; j_call: TRBJ2-1; v_call: TRBV2; d_call: TRBD2; clone_size: .
cdr3_nt: TGTGCCAGCAGCCCCGGTGTTGGCTACACCTTC; cdr3_aa: CASSPGVGYTF; j_call: TRBJ1-2; v_call: TRBV11-2; d_call: .; clone_size: .
cdr3_nt: TGTGCCAGCAGTTTATTGGGCACTAGCGGGGGGGATACAGATACGCAGTATTTT; cdr3_aa: CASSLLGTSGGDTDTQYF; j_call: TRBJ2-3; v_call: TRBV27; d_call: TRBD2; clone_size: .
cdr3_nt: TGTGCCAGCAGCGTAGTTCCCGAGGGTGAGCAGTTCTTC; cdr3_aa: CASSVVPEGEQFF; j_call: TRBJ2-1; v_call: TRBV9; d_call: .; clone_size: few
cdr3_nt: TGTGCCAGCAGCTTGGCTCAGGGGCCTTATAGCAATCAGCCCCAGCATTTT; cdr3_aa: CASSLAQGPYSNQPQHF; j_call: TRBJ1-5; v_call: TRBV5-5; d_call: .; clone_size: .
cdr3_nt: TGCGCCAGCAGCCAAGACCCCAGGGGTAATTCACCCCTCCACTTT; cdr3_aa: CASSQDPRGNSPLHF; j_call: TRBJ1-6; v_call: TRBV4-3; d_call: .; clone_size: few
cdr3_nt: TGTGCCAGCAGCTTAGAAGGGACAGGGGAATCTGAAGCTTTCTTT; cdr3_aa: CASSLEGTGESEAFF; j_call: TRBJ1-1; v_call: TRBV7-9; d_call: TRBD1; clone_size: once
cdr3_nt: TGTGCCAGCAGCTTACTCAGTTTCGGCAATCAGCCCCAGCATTTT; cdr3_aa: CASSLLSFGNQPQHF; j_call: TRBJ1-5; v_call: TRBV7-2; d_call: .; clone_size: once
cdr3_nt: TGCGCCAGCAGCTGGGGACAGGGGGCGTACGAGCAGTACTTC; cdr3_aa: CASSWGQGAYEQYF; j_call: TRBJ2-7; v_call: TRBV5-1; d_call: TRBD1; clone_size: .
cdr3_nt: TGTGCCAGCAGTTACTCGGGACAGGGCGAAGCTTTCTTT; cdr3_aa: CASSYSGQGEAFF; j_call: TRBJ1-1; v_call: TRBV6-6; d_call: TRBD1; clone_size: once
cdr3_nt: TGTGCCAGCAGTTACTCAGGACAGGGGTACTTC; cdr3_aa: CASSYSGQGYF; j_call: TRBJ2-4; v_call: TRBV6-5; d_call: TRBD1; clone_size: once
cdr3_nt: TGTGCCAGCAGTTACCGAACAACCCGTGACAGGGGGTCCTACAATGAGCAGTTCTTC; cdr3_aa: CASSYRTTRDRGSYNEQFF; j_call: TRBJ2-1; v_call: TRBV27; d_call: TRBD1; clone_size: .
cdr3_nt: TGTGCCAGCTCTACCTGGACAGGGAACGGTTTGCTCGATGACTTC; cdr3_aa: CASSTWTGNGLLDDF; j_call: TRBJ2-7; v_call: TRBV2; d_call: TRBD1; clone_size: .
cdr3_nt: TGCGCCAGCGGTACGGGACAGGGAGCTTACGAGCAGTACTTC; cdr3_aa: CASGTGQGAYEQYF; j_call: TRBJ2-7; v_call: TRBV5-1; d_call: TRBD1; clone_size: .
cdr3_nt: TGTGCCAGCAGTATTCGATGGGGGCGCGTCTATGGCTACACCTTC; cdr3_aa: CASSIRWGRVYGYTF; j_call: TRBJ1-2; v_call: TRBV27; d_call: .; clone_size: .
cdr3_nt: TGTGCCAGCAGTGAACGGGGGGTGAACACTGAAGCTTTCTTT; cdr3_aa: CASSERGVNTEAFF; j_call: TRBJ1-1; v_call: TRBV6-1; d_call: .; clone_size: few
cdr3_nt: TGTGCCAGCACCCAAAGTGGGCCAGCCAGGGACACTGAAGCTTTCTTT; cdr3_aa: CASTQSGPARDTEAFF; j_call: TRBJ1-1; v_call: TRBV3-1/TRBV3-2; d_call: .; clone_size: .
cdr3_nt: TGTGCCAGCAGCCAGACAGGGGTGAACACTGAAGCTTTCTTT; cdr3_aa: CASSQTGVNTEAFF; j_call: TRBJ1-1; v_call: TRBV7-2; d_call: TRBD1; clone_size: .
cdr3_nt: TGTGCCAGCAGCTCGACTCCCTTGGATGAGCAGTTCTTC; cdr3_aa: CASSSTPLDEQFF; j_call: TRBJ2-1; v_call: TRBV7-3; d_call: .; clone_size: .
cdr3_nt: TGTGCCAGCAGCTTATTCGGCACTTCTGTGGAGACGCAGTATTTT; cdr3_aa: CASSLFGTSVETQYF; j_call: TRBJ2-3; v_call: TRBV7-2; d_call: .; clone_size: once
cdr3_nt: TGTGCCAGCAGCGCTAGACAGGGAAGAGGGTACACAGATACGCAGTATTTT; cdr3_aa: CASSARQGRGYTDTQYF; j_call: TRBJ2-3; v_call: TRBV7-2; d_call: TRBD1; clone_size: .
cdr3_nt: TGTGCCAGCAGCGTGAGGGGGTTGGGCGGGAGATGGAGCACAGATACGCAGTATTTT; cdr3_aa: CASSVRGLGGRWSTDTQYF; j_call: TRBJ2-3; v_call: TRBV21-1; d_call: .; clone_size: .
cdr3_nt: TGTGCCAGCAGTCCGAGGACAGGCACAGATACGCAGTATTTT; cdr3_aa: CASSPRTGTDTQYF; j_call: TRBJ2-3; v_call: TRBV6-5; d_call: .; clone_size: .
cdr3_nt: TGTGCCTGGACATACGGGGGGCTGAACACCGGGGAGCTGTTTTTT; cdr3_aa: CAWTYGGLNTGELFF; j_call: TRBJ2-2; v_call: TRBV30; d_call: .; clone_size: .
cdr3_nt: TGTGCCAGTAGTGGGACAGGGGGTTATCAGCCCCAGCATTTT; cdr3_aa: CASSGTGGYQPQHF; j_call: TRBJ1-5; v_call: TRBV19; d_call: TRBD1; clone_size: .
cdr3_nt: TGCGCCAGCAGTGGGCAGGGGCGTGAAAAACTGTTTTTT; cdr3_aa: CASSGQGREKLFF; j_call: TRBJ1-4; v_call: TRBV5-1; d_call: .; clone_size: .
cdr3_nt: TGTGCCAGTACGAGCCGGGAGGACAGGGTTTATGAAAAACTGTTTTTT; cdr3_aa: CASTSREDRVYEKLFF; j_call: TRBJ1-4; v_call: TRBV25-1; d_call: TRBD1; clone_size: .
cdr3_nt: TGTGCCAGCAGTTACTTCGGACAGGGTGGTGGCTACACCTTC; cdr3_aa: CASSYFGQGGGYTF; j_call: TRBJ1-2; v_call: TRBV6-5; d_call: TRBD1; clone_size: .
cdr3_nt: TGCGCCAGCAGCCAGGCGCCTCAGGGTAGCGGGGAGACCCAGTACTTC; cdr3_aa: CASSQAPQGSGETQYF; j_call: TRBJ2-5; v_call: TRBV4-3; d_call: TRBD2; clone_size: .
cdr3_nt: TGTGCCAGCAGCTTCCTGGTAGCGGGGGTCGAGCAGTACTTC; cdr3_aa: CASSFLVAGVEQYF; j_call: TRBJ2-7; v_call: TRBV7-2; d_call: TRBD2; clone_size: .
cdr3_nt: TGTGCCACCAGCAGAGGCCCCCGGGACAGGGGATTGTACGAGCAGTACTTC; cdr3_aa: CATSRGPRDRGLYEQYF; j_call: TRBJ2-7; v_call: TRBV15; d_call: TRBD1; clone_size: once